The 28 T cell receptor beta chains below were found in one sample sequenced in a study of blood T cell repertoires in COVID-19. The assay was immunoSEQ multiplex PCR, and TCRdb's table has in-frame clones only and misses some. The sample lists 200,000 to 300,000 clones, around 84% occurring once. Sample: peripheral blood. The receptors were sampled from a man aged 55 to 70 with acute or convalescent COVID-19.

This chain connects TRBV6-5 to TRBJ1-1; TRBD1 matches 9 bases. Germline V gene sequence: CDR1 MNHEY, CDR2 SVGAGI. The CDR3 is 14 residues long. The ends lost 8 bases at V and 5 bases at J; junction bases unmatched: 9. The chain's CDR3 is CASGSQGARTEAFF. The CDR3 DNA follows: TGTGCCAGCGGCTCACAGGGGGCGAGAACTGAAGCTTTCTTT.

The V and J genes are TRBV19 and TRBJ2-5, with 7 bases aligning to TRBD2. V shed 5 bases and J 1 base; nucleotides not matched to a gene: 10. The germline V gene encodes CDR1 LNHDA and CDR2 SQIVND (reference sequence). The CDR3 totals 16 residues. For the CDR3, the DNA is TGTGCCAGTAGTCCACTCTCAAGCGGGGCCCAAGAGACCCAGTACTTC. It encodes CASSPLSSGAQETQYF.

This CDR3 is CASSTAGTGANYGYTF. CDR3 in DNA: TGTGCCAGTAGTACCGCCGGGACAGGGGCTAACTATGGCTACACCTTC. The chain joins TRBV19 to TRBJ1-2; 10 bases are a match to TRBD1. The CDR3 is 16 amino acids. Germline CDR1 reads LNHDA; CDR2 reads SQIVND (reference sequence). The V segment lost 4 bases and the J segment 0 bases; nucleotides outside the gene matches: 5.

V usage is TRBV28 and J usage is TRBJ2-3, with D possibly being TRBD2 (5 bases). V gave up 7 bases and J gave up 3 bases, with 17 bases separating them. CDR3 length: 15 amino acids. CDR1 is MDHEN, CDR2 SYDVKM, per germline. Here the CDR3 reads CASTTRRLRTDTQYF. CDR3 DNA: TGTGCCAGCACTACCCGGAGGTTGAGAACAGATACGCAGTATTTT.

In DNA form, the CDR3 reads TGTGCCACTGGGGCCCCCTGGGGCGGGGAGCTGTTTTTT. Residues: CATGAPWGGELFF. This chain links TRBV24-1 with TRBJ2-2; D might be TRBD1 (5 bases). Trimming stripped 10 bases from V and 7 bases from J, with 15 bases between. From germline, CDR1 is KGHDR and CDR2 SFDVKD. This CDR3 spans 13 amino acids.

The V gene is TRBV5-1, the J gene TRBJ2-1, with 11 bases lining up with TRBD2. This CDR3 is built from 15 residues. Germline trimming cut 2 bases from V and 6 bases from J; bases unmatched to any gene: 4. Germline V gene data show CDR1 as SGHRS and CDR2 as YFSETQ. CDR3 protein: CASSLLAGVTNEQFF. The CDR3 DNA reads TGCGCCAGCAGCTTACTAGCGGGAGTTACCAATGAGCAGTTCTTC.

V is TRBV6-5 and J is TRBJ1-6; tentative D call: TRBD1 (5 bases). Trimming cost V 5 bases and J 6 bases, with 11 bases left between them. The length of the CDR3 is 14 residues. Germline V gene lookup returns CDR1 MNHEY and CDR2 SVGAGI. CDR3 residues: CASSLIGGNSPLHF. Here the CDR3 DNA reads TGTGCCAGCAGTCTTATCGGGGGTAATTCACCCCTCCACTTT.

The V and J genes are TRBV28 and TRBJ1-6, with D possibly TRBD1 on 6 matching bases. Looked up from germline, CDR1 is MDHEN and CDR2 is SYDVKM. V lost 8 bases and J 12 bases, leaving 20 bases between the germline ends. CDR3 length: 14 amino acids. CDR3 sequence (DNA): TGTGCCAGCCCGAACAGGGACCAAGTAAAACCCCTCCACTTT. Translating it yields CASPNRDQVKPLHF.

The chain joins TRBV18 to TRBJ1-1; possible D gene TRBD1, 5 bases. Germline assignment: CDR1 KGHSH and CDR2 LQKENI. V was cut by 4 bases and J by 1 base, with 16 bases left in between. CDR3 length: 16 amino acids. The CDR3 bases are TGTGCCAGCTCACAGACAGAAGGACCGTCGAACACTGAAGCTTTCTTT. Its translation: CASSQTEGPSNTEAFF.

The chain carries TRBV3-1 (or the pseudogene TRBV3-2) and TRBJ2-3; 8 bases fit TRBD1. The CDR3 has 15 residues. With V trimmed by 3 bases and J by 0 bases, 2 bases remained unmatched. Germline values: CDR1 LGHDT, CDR2 YNNKEL (reference sequence). The CDR3: CASSHWTGSTDTQYF. The CDR3 DNA reads as TGTGCCAGCAGCCACTGGACAGGGAGCACAGATACGCAGTATTTT.

The chain uses TRBV5-4 and TRBJ2-5, with D unclear. The length of the CDR3 is 12 residues. Germline loops: CDR1 SGHNT, CDR2 YYREEE (reference sequence). Trimming pared 0 bases from V and 6 bases from J, leaving 6 bases between. DNA of the CDR3: TGTGCCAGCAGCTTGGGTCCCAAGACCCAGTACTTC. Its translation: CASSLGPKTQYF.

V gene TRBV19 combines with J gene TRBJ1-2; D not certain. CDR1 is LNHDA, CDR2 SQIVND, per germline (reference sequence). This CDR3 spans 17 amino acids. V was shortened by 0 bases and J by 0 bases, with 14 bases between the two germline ends. The CDR3 spells CASSIDLGALANYGYTF. In DNA form, the CDR3 reads TGTGCCAGTAGTATAGATCTGGGAGCCCTCGCTAACTATGGCTACACCTTC. Full variable domain (remainder filled in from reference TRBV19 and TRBJ1-2): DGGITQSPKYLFRKEGQNVTLSCEQNLNHDAMYWYRQDPGQGLRLIYYSQIVNDFQKGDIAEGYSVSREKKESFPLTVTSAQKNPTAFYLCASSIDLGALANYGYTFGSGTRLTVV.

V is TRBV27 and J is TRBJ2-2; D may be TRBD2 (5 bases). The V gene lost 6 bases and the J gene lost 2 bases, with 19 bases spanning the gap. The CDR3 is 17 residues long. Germline V lookup: CDR1 MNHEY, CDR2 SMNVEV (reference sequence). DNA of the CDR3: TGTGCCAGCAGGTTGCCTGGAGAGGGTGGTAACACCGGGGAGCTGTTTTTT. Its protein is CASRLPGEGGNTGELFF.

V and J are TRBV12-5 and TRBJ1-1, with unresolved D. Germline V lookup: CDR1 LGHNT, CDR2 FRNRAP. Trimming removed 5 bases at V and 2 bases at J, with 12 bases between. The CDR3 is 14 residues long. The CDR3 coding sequence is TGTGCTAGTGGTCCCCCCTACGGTAACACTGAAGCTTTCTTT. Protein sequence: CASGPPYGNTEAFF.

The chain employs TRBV7-8 and TRBJ1-2; TRBD1 aligns across 10 bases. This CDR3 is built from 13 residues. CDR1 and CDR2 (germline): SGHVS, FQNEAQ. J gave up 8 bases and V 5 bases, and 5 bases lay outside the gene matches. The CDR3 DNA sequence: TGTGCCAGCAGCCACGGACAGGGGGAAGGCTACACCTTC. It codes for CASSHGQGEGYTF.

The J gene is TRBJ2-7, the V gene TRBV4-1, with 8 bases aligning to TRBD1. The V and J ends lost 5 bases and 0 bases, in that order; junction bases with no gene match: 6. Per the germline V gene, CDR1 is MGHRA and CDR2 is YSYEKL. The CDR3 spans 15 residues. Here the CDR3 reads CASSITGGSSYEQYF. CDR3 in DNA: TGCGCCAGCAGCATAACAGGGGGATCCTCCTACGAGCAGTACTTC.

V gene TRBV5-1 combines with J gene TRBJ2-7; 10 nucleotides agree with TRBD2. CDR3 length: 15 amino acids. In germline, CDR1 is SGHRS, CDR2 YFSETQ. Trimming at V came to 0 bases and at J to 2 bases, leaving 2 bases not matched to a gene. For the CDR3, the DNA is TGCGCCAGCAGCTTGGGACTAGCGGGCACCTACGAGCAGTACTTC. Amino acids: CASSLGLAGTYEQYF.

This chain links TRBV6-2 or TRBV6-3 with TRBJ1-1, with D tentatively TRBD1 (5 bases). The CDR3 is made up of 15 amino acids. Trimming removed 5 bases at V and 0 bases at J, with 13 bases between. Germline-derived CDR1 and CDR2 are MNHEY and SVGEGT. The CDR3 bases are TGTGCCAGCAGTCCCCGGGGACTTTTGAACACTGAAGCTTTCTTT. Translated: CASSPRGLLNTEAFF.

V usage is TRBV5-1 and J usage is TRBJ1-2; D unresolved. Trimming took 0 bases from V and 3 from J, leaving 12 bases between them. The CDR3 runs 15 residues. Germline lookup yields CDR1 SGHRS and CDR2 YFSETQ. CDR3 loop: CASSLASGAYYGYTF. The CDR3 bases are TGCGCCAGCAGCTTGGCTTCAGGCGCCTACTATGGCTACACCTTC.

The J gene is TRBJ1-6, the V gene TRBV27, with D unresolved. The CDR3 loop spans 12 amino acids. V was cut by 6 bases and J by 7 bases, with 7 bases left in between. Per germline, CDR1 MNHEY and CDR2 SMNVEV (reference sequence). In nucleotides, the CDR3 is TGTGCCAGCAGGAGAATGAATTCACCCCTCCACTTT. Residues: CASRRMNSPLHF.

The rearrangement joins TRBV5-4 to TRBJ2-3; 10 nucleotides agree with TRBD2. CDR1 is SGHNT, CDR2 YYREEE, per germline (reference sequence). The CDR3 runs to 13 residues. Trimming removed 4 bases from V and 10 bases from J; junction bases left unmatched: 6. The CDR3 region is CASSGSGGVAQYF. The CDR3 DNA reads as TGTGCCAGCAGCGGGAGCGGGGGGGTTGCGCAGTATTTT. The full variable domain, in which reference TRBV5-4 and TRBJ2-3 provide the parts outside the CDR3, is ETGVTQSPTHLIKTRGQQVTLRCSSQSGHNTVSWYQQALGQGPQFIFQYYREEENGRGNFPPRFSGLQFPNYSSELNVNALELDDSALYLCASSGSGGVAQYFGPGTRLTVL.

V gene TRBV27 combines with J gene TRBJ1-1, with TRBD1 matching over 10 bases. The CDR3 extends over 12 amino acids. The V gene end was trimmed by 10 bases and the J gene end by 6 bases; junction bases not matched to a gene: 5. The germline gives CDR1 MNHEY, CDR2 SMNVEV (reference sequence). This chain's CDR3 is CATKTGGSEAFF. CDR3 nucleotides: TGTGCCACGAAGACAGGGGGCTCTGAAGCTTTCTTT.

Details on this clone: Additional DNA sequences in this sample encode the identical CDR3. This rearrangement joins TRBV19 to TRBJ1-2; 8 bases map to TRBD1. The germline V gene encodes CDR1 LNHDA and CDR2 SQIVND (reference sequence). The CDR3 extends over 15 amino acids. V was pared by 2 bases and J by 2 bases, with 4 bases of the junction left unmatched. The CDR3 here is CASSIRTGSNYGYTF. CDR3 DNA sequence: TGTGCCAGTAGTATACGGACAGGGAGCAACTATGGCTACACCTTC.

This sequence joins TRBV7-6 and TRBJ2-6; 7 bases match TRBD1. Germline CDR1 is SGHVS and CDR2 is FNYEAQ. Germline trimming cut 4 bases from V and 4 bases from J; bases unmatched to any gene: 4. The CDR3 spans 15 residues. CDR3 loop: CASSSTGMGANVLTF. CDR3 coding DNA: TGTGCCAGCAGCTCGACAGGGATGGGGGCCAACGTCCTGACTTTC.

The chain is built from TRBV5-6 and TRBJ1-4, with D maybe TRBD1 (6 bases). CDR1 SGHDT and CDR2 YYEEEE come from the germline V gene. The length of the CDR3 is 17 residues. V was cut by 4 bases and J by 7 bases, with 23 bases left in between. CDR3 loop: CASSLLGGGGRGEKLFF. For the CDR3, the DNA is TGTGCCAGCAGCCTCTTGGGCGGGGGGGGCCGAGGTGAAAAACTGTTTTTT.

The chain carries TRBV7-2 and TRBJ2-7; D remains ambiguous. V lost 2 bases and J lost 2, with 19 bases in between. The CDR3 spans 17 residues. Germline V CDR1 and CDR2: SGHTA, FQGNSA. The CDR3 nucleotides read TGTGCCAGCAGCTTAAACGCGGCTAGTCCTCCTACCTACGAGCAGTACTTC. Encoded protein: CASSLNAASPPTYEQYF. Combining the CDR3 with reference TRBV7-2 and TRBJ2-7 gives the whole variable domain GAGVSQSPSNKVTEKGKDVELRCDPISGHTALYWYRQSLGQGLEFLIYFQGNSAPDKSGLPSDRFSAERTGGSVSTLTIQRTQQEDSAVYLCASSLNAASPPTYEQYFGPGTRLTVT.

The J gene is TRBJ2-1, the V gene TRBV27, with 11 bases identical to TRBD2. Germline V gives CDR1 MNHEY, CDR2 SMNVEV (reference sequence). Trimming at V came to 5 bases and at J to 9 bases, leaving 9 bases not matched to a gene. This CDR3 spans 15 amino acids. The CDR3 sequence is CASSPLAGGDGEQFF. As DNA, the CDR3 is TGTGCCAGCAGTCCCCTAGCGGGAGGCGATGGTGAGCAGTTCTTC.

This clone was seen a few times. This chain joins TRBV7-8 and TRBJ2-5; possibly TRBD1 for D (6 bases). The CDR3 extends over 14 amino acids. In germline, CDR1 is SGHVS, CDR2 FQNEAQ. Trimming stripped 5 bases from V and 5 bases from J, with 15 bases between. This CDR3 is CASSAWDKGETQYF. CDR3 nucleotides: TGTGCCAGCAGCGCATGGGACAAGGGGGAGACCCAGTACTTC. The whole variable domain, filled in from reference TRBV7-8 and TRBJ2-5, reads GAGVSQSPRYKVAKRGQDVALRCDPISGHVSLFWYQQALGQGPEFLTYFQNEAQLDKSGLPSDRFFAERPEGSVSTLKIQRTQQEDSAVYLCASSAWDKGETQYFGPGTRLLVL.